These T cell receptor beta chains were read from a single sample in a study of T-cell memory formation after mild COVID-19. TCRdb independently ran MiXCR on the 5' RACE reads; one entry per CDR3 protein. The sample carries some 210,000 distinct CDR3 sequences, about 16% recorded once. Sequencing input: PBMCs or a T cell subset sorted from them (not recorded which). These receptors originate from an adult woman who had mild COVID-19 (a few samples of this study predate the infection). Cell type and time point are not known. Both conserved end residues are part of each CDR3. D genes are given only for firm matches. Not all rows give a size; the values are once, few, many and, for expanded clones, a class.

CDR3,DNA,V,D,size,J
CSVVSGTGDYEQYF,TGCAGCGTTGTTTCCGGGACAGGGGACTACGAGCAGTACTTC,TRBV29-1,TRBD1,NA,TRBJ2-7
CASTEGRRTLYTEAFF,TGTGCCAGCACGGAGGGCCGCAGGACCCTATACACTGAAGCTTTCTTT,TRBV11-3,NA,few,TRBJ1-1
CASSPRDRYTGELFF,TGTGCCAGCAGTCCTCGGGACAGATACACCGGGGAGCTGTTTTTT,TRBV12-3/TRBV12-4,TRBD1,few,TRBJ2-2
CASSLDIYGYTF,TGTGCCAGCAGCTTAGACATATATGGCTACACCTTC,TRBV7-9,NA,few,TRBJ1-2
CASSEDTGGLTGELFF,TGTGCCAGCAGTGAAGACACAGGGGGCTTGACCGGGGAGCTGTTTTTT,TRBV6-1,TRBD1,NA,TRBJ2-2
CASSQDVLNTEAFF,TGCGCCAGCAGCCAAGACGTCCTGAACACTGAAGCTTTCTTT,TRBV4-1,NA,few,TRBJ1-1
CASSLNPANSPLHF,TGTGCCAGCAGTTTAAACCCCGCGAATTCACCCCTCCACTTT,TRBV27,NA,few,TRBJ1-6
CASSTGQGYYEQYF,TGTGCCAGCAGTACAGGACAGGGCTACTACGAGCAGTACTTC,TRBV7-2,TRBD1,NA,TRBJ2-7
CASSLVAGADTQYF,TGTGCCAGCAGCTTAGTTGCCGGGGCAGATACGCAGTATTTT,TRBV7-2,NA,NA,TRBJ2-3
CASSLGQTGANVLTF,TGCGCCAGCAGCTTGGGACAGACTGGGGCCAACGTCCTGACTTTC,TRBV5-1,NA,few,TRBJ2-6
CASSPWGLGETQYF,TGTGCCAGCAGCCCGTGGGGCCTGGGGGAGACCCAGTACTTC,TRBV7-9,NA,few,TRBJ2-5
CASSHSREVGETQYF,TGTGCCAGCAGCCATTCTCGAGAGGTGGGAGAGACCCAGTACTTC,TRBV3-1,NA,NA,TRBJ2-5
CASSQEVAAGELFF,TGTGCCAGCAGCCAAGAGGTGGCTGCTGGGGAGCTGTTTTTT,TRBV4-2,NA,NA,TRBJ2-2
CASSLVRRDEQYF,TGTGCCAGCAGTTTAGTGCGTCGCGACGAGCAGTACTTC,TRBV12-3/TRBV12-4,NA,few,TRBJ2-7
CASSAGQGGSPLHF,TGTGCCAGCAGCGCGGGACAGGGTGGATCACCCCTCCACTTT,TRBV9,TRBD1,NA,TRBJ1-6
CASSYISGVGQETQYF,TGTGCCAGCAGTTACATTAGCGGGGTCGGGCAAGAGACCCAGTACTTC,TRBV12-3/TRBV12-4,TRBD2,NA,TRBJ2-5
CASSEVGGPVEQFF,TGTGCCAGCAGTGAAGTGGGGGGGCCGGTTGAGCAGTTCTTC,TRBV2,NA,many,TRBJ2-1
CASTGTGGNEQFF,TGTGCCAGTACCGGGACGGGGGGCAATGAGCAGTTCTTC,TRBV19,TRBD2,NA,TRBJ2-1
CASSWNARGNTIYF,TGTGCCAGCAGCTGGAATGCGAGGGGAAACACCATATATTTT,TRBV3-1,NA,many,TRBJ1-3
CASSLDRGADTQYF,TGTGCCAGCAGCCTCGACAGGGGTGCAGATACGCAGTATTTT,TRBV6-1,TRBD1,NA,TRBJ2-3
CASSLSYRGGPTDTQYF,TGTGCCAGCAGTTTGTCGTACAGGGGGGGTCCGACAGATACGCAGTATTTT,TRBV12-3/TRBV12-4,NA,few,TRBJ2-3
CASSGGQGAFSYEQYF,TGTGCCAGCAGCGGCGGACAGGGAGCCTTTTCCTACGAGCAGTACTTC,TRBV5-5,TRBD1,NA,TRBJ2-7
CASSPGQGRMAFF,TGTGCCAGCAGCCCGGGACAGGGGCGGATGGCTTTCTTT,TRBV5-6,TRBD1,few,TRBJ1-1
CASSLATVQGNTIYF,TGTGCCAGCAGCTTAGCTACAGTCCAGGGAAACACCATATATTTT,TRBV7-8,NA,few,TRBJ1-3
CASSLATSGELFF,TGCGCCAGCAGCTTGGCCACCTCCGGGGAGCTGTTTTTT,TRBV5-1,NA,few,TRBJ2-2
CASSFYRRQATF,TGTGCCAGCAGTTTTTATCGGAGACAGGCGACTTTT,TRBV12-3/TRBV12-4,NA,many,TRBJ1-4
CASTGGNEKLFF,TGTGCCAGCACAGGGGGAAATGAAAAACTGTTTTTT,TRBV11-3,TRBD1,NA,TRBJ1-4
CASSQAFGTSAYNEQFF,TGTGCCAGCAGCCAAGCGTTTGGGACTAGCGCCTACAATGAGCAGTTCTTC,TRBV14,TRBD2,few,TRBJ2-1